What follows are 20 T cell receptor beta chains derived from one specimen sequenced in a study of breast tumors, draining lymph nodes, adjacent tissues. TCRdb re-called the multiplex PCR reads with MiXCR, one entry per CDR3 protein. The repertoire holds fewer than 140,000 distinct CDR3 sequences, with less than 40% as singletons. Breast cancer patients provided tissue from their axillary draining lymph nodes. The sequencing sample was made of axillary lymph node tissue. The receptors were gathered from a female donor with breast cancer. Some clones in this sample may be carry-over from other donors' samples.

This clonotype has a count of ten or more. The genes are TRBV7-9 and TRBJ2-3, with 7 bases lining up with TRBD2. The CDR3 is 14 residues long. The germline CDR1 and CDR2 sequences are SEHNR and FQNEAQ (reference sequence). The V gene end was trimmed by 5 bases and the J gene end by 4 bases; junction bases not matched to a gene: 6. For the CDR3, the DNA is TGTGCCAGCAGCCTCGTAGCGGGTGCAGATACGCAGTATTTT. Protein product: CASSLVAGADTQYF.

This clonotype was picked up a small number of times. A read error is possible here, since a much larger clone lies one base away. V is TRBV28 and J is TRBJ2-7; 9 bases align to TRBD2. CDR3 length: 16 residues. Germline values: CDR1 MDHEN, CDR2 SYDVKM. The CDR3 nucleotides read TGTGCCGGCAGCCCATCCGGAGCTAGCGGGATCACTGCGCAGTACTTC. It is translated as CAGSPSGASGITAQYF.

As concerns this clonotype: One base away lies a much larger clone, so this may be a sequencing read error. The chain is built from TRBV11-2 and TRBJ2-7; 8 bases match TRBD2. Germline CDR1 and CDR2: SGHAT and FQNNGV. V was clipped by 1 base and J by 4 bases; unmatched bases: 3. The CDR3 extends over 14 amino acids. The CDR3 loop is CASSLASGSYEQYF. The CDR3 DNA is TGTGCCAGCAGCTTAGCTAGCGGGTCATACGAGCAGTACTTC.

In regard to this clonotype: One end of the junction is discordant with germline, which a read error may explain. The chain recombines TRBV7-2 with TRBJ1-2; no firm D call. CDR3 length equals 15 residues. Germline loops: CDR1 SGHTA, CDR2 FQGNSA. The CDR3 DNA follows: TGTGCCAGCAGCTTGGACGGAGTAGGACCCCATGGCTACCCCTTC. Translation gives CASSLDGVGPHGYPF.

The chain uses TRBV7-9 and TRBJ2-1; D is perhaps TRBD2 (5 bases). The J call could be wrong; TRBJ2-5 is a better fit for the DNA end. The CDR3 extends over 14 amino acids. CDR1 and CDR2 from the germline V gene are SEHNR and FQNEAQ (reference sequence). In DNA form, the CDR3 reads TGTGCCAGCAGCTTAAACCGGGCGGGAGAGACCCAGTACTTC. It encodes CASSLNRAGETQYF.

Concerning this clonotype: One junction end does not reproduce the germline sequence, and a read error may be involved. V usage is TRBV7-9 and J usage is TRBJ2-6, with D possibly being TRBD2 (7 bases). Germline V CDR1 and CDR2: SEHNR, FQNEAQ (reference sequence). The CDR3 is 15 amino acids. DNA of the CDR3: TGTGCCAGCAGCAATGGGGGGGCTGGAGCCAACGTCCTGGCTTTC. Its protein is CASSNGGAGANVLAF.

The sample holds many counts of this clonotype. The DNA of the CDR3 is TGCGCCAGCAGCTTGACAGGGCTCTCCAACTATGGCTACACCTTC. Its translation: CASSLTGLSNYGYTF. The chain carries TRBV5-1 and TRBJ1-2; a possible D gene is TRBD1 (6 bases). The CDR3 has 15 residues. The V and J ends lost 1 base and 2 bases respectively, with 12 bases between them. Germline V gene data show CDR1 as SGHRS and CDR2 as YFSETQ.

This chain links TRBV2 with TRBJ1-6; the match to TRBD1 covers 9 bases. The V and J ends lost 10 bases and 7 bases, in that order; junction bases with no gene match: 8. CDR3 length: 14 residues. Germline CDR1 is SNHLY and CDR2 is FYNNEI. The CDR3 is CATDGTGRNSPLHF. Written as DNA, the CDR3 is TGTGCCACCGACGGGACAGGGAGGAATTCACCCCTCCACTTT.

This clonotype was recorded at least ten times. The J gene is TRBJ2-6, the V gene TRBV9; TRBD1 is a possible D gene (5 bases). The CDR3 has 17 residues. Germline CDR1 and CDR2: SGDLS and YYNGEE. With 4 bases removed from V and 0 bases from J, the gap between germline ends came to 14 bases. The CDR3 coding sequence is TGTGCCAGCAGCCCCCTTAGGGGCGTCTCTGGGGCCAACGTCCTGACTTTC. It translates to CASSPLRGVSGANVLTF.

This clonotype has ten or more counts. The chain is built from TRBV7-9 and TRBJ2-2; TRBD2 might be the D (5 bases). Germline CDR1 reads SEHNR; CDR2 reads FQNEAQ (reference sequence). V lost 3 bases and J 0 bases, leaving 5 bases between the germline ends. The CDR3 has 14 residues. CDR3 amino acids: CASSFSANTGELFF. Written as DNA, the CDR3 is TGTGCCAGCAGCTTTAGCGCGAACACCGGGGAGCTGTTTTTT.

This clonotype has more than one count but fewer than ten. The chain joins TRBV2 to TRBJ1-6; 9 bases agree with TRBD1. The length of the CDR3 is 13 residues. J was trimmed by 9 bases and V by 4 bases; bases with no gene match: 1. Germline V gene lookup returns CDR1 SNHLY and CDR2 FYNNEI. This CDR3 is CASSGQGGSPLHF. The CDR3 nucleotides are TGTGCCAGCAGTGGACAGGGGGGTTCACCCCTCCACTTT.

The sample holds many counts of this clonotype. The chain carries TRBV6-6 and TRBJ1-5, with D perhaps matching TRBD1 (5 bases). The CDR3 loop spans 16 amino acids. The V end was cut by 5 bases, the J end by 3 bases, with 17 bases between. Germline values: CDR1 MNHNY, CDR2 SVGAGI (reference sequence). The CDR3 spells CASSHPSTGANQPQHF. In DNA form, the CDR3 reads TGTGCCAGCAGTCACCCGTCAACAGGAGCCAATCAGCCCCAGCATTTT.

The chain combines TRBV29-1 with TRBJ1-1; 10 bases map to TRBD1. CDR3 size: 14 residues. Germline values: CDR1 SQVTM, CDR2 ANQGSEA. The CDR3 coding sequence is TGCAGGGATGGGACAGGGGTCCTGGACACTGAAGCTTTCTTT. Protein: CRDGTGVLDTEAFF.

This clonotype was picked up many times. V is TRBV19 and J is TRBJ2-1, with no clear D. Trimming cost V 6 bases and J 4 bases, with 7 bases left between them. Looked up from germline, CDR1 is LNHDA and CDR2 is SQIVND (reference sequence). The CDR3 has 12 residues. The CDR3, as DNA: TGTGCCAGTAGCACAAGGTACAATGAGCAGTTCTTC. It codes for CASSTRYNEQFF.

This clonotype was counted a few times. This may stem from a read error, because a much larger clone lies one nucleotide away. The chain employs TRBV11-1 and TRBJ2-1; D unclear. The CDR3 has 15 residues. CDR1 and CDR2 from the germline V gene are SGHAT and FQDESV (reference sequence). The ends were cut back, 2 bases at V and 2 bases at J, with 10 bases in the middle. DNA for the CDR3: TGTGCCAGCAGCTTACTGGGCGCCCCCTACAATGAGCAGTTCTTC. This gives the protein CASSLLGAPYNEQFF.

Worth noting for this clonotype: Its ends do not fully match the called genes, so a read error is possible. The chain joins TRBV7-9 to TRBJ2-7, with 9 bases matching TRBD1. The CDR3 has 14 residues. The germline V gene encodes CDR1 SEHNR and CDR2 FQNEAQ (reference sequence). The CDR3: CASSQPDRGHEQYF. DNA for the CDR3: TGCGCCAGCAGCCAACCGGACAGGGGCCACGAGCAGTACTTC. The entire variable domain, with the rest obtained from reference TRBV7-9 and TRBJ2-7, is as follows: DTGVSQNPRHKITKRGQNVTFRCDPISEHNRLYWYRQTLGQGPEFLTYFQNEAQLEKSRLLSDRFSAERPKGSFSTLEIQRTEQGDSAMYLCASSQPDRGHEQYFGPGTRLTVT.

At least ten counts were recorded for this clonotype. The chain employs TRBV5-6 and TRBJ2-2; D possibly corresponds to TRBD2 (5 bases). Trimming left V 1 base short and J 6 bases short, with 19 bases between. The CDR3 has 17 residues. Germline V gives CDR1 SGHDT, CDR2 YYEEEE. CDR3 coding DNA: TGTGCCAGCAGCTTGAAGGTCGGTAGGAGGTTAGCCGGGGAGCTGTTTTTT. This translates into CASSLKVGRRLAGELFF.

A note on this clonotype: This clone may be a read error of a much larger clone one base away. V and J are TRBV27 and TRBJ2-1, with 9 bases matching TRBD2. The CDR3 loop spans 16 amino acids. CDR1 and CDR2 (germline): MNHEY, SMNVEV (reference sequence). The CDR3 nucleotides are TGTGCCAGCATCCAAACGCTAGCGGGATCCCACAATGAGCAGCTCTTC. Residues: CASIQTLAGSHNEQLF.

This clonotype was observed at least ten times. The rearrangement links TRBV5-4 to TRBJ2-2; D might be TRBD2 (5 bases). Germline CDR1 is SGHNT and CDR2 is YYREEE (reference sequence). The length of the CDR3 is 14 residues. V was shortened by 2 bases and J by 7 bases, with 12 bases between the two germline ends. CDR3 sequence reads: CASSLGFGVGELFF. In DNA form, the CDR3 reads TGTGCCAGCAGCTTAGGTTTCGGGGTCGGGGAGCTGTTTTTT.

The CDR3 is CATSRMGTSGGTDTQYF. For the CDR3, the DNA is TGTGCCACCAGCAGAATGGGGACTAGCGGTGGCACAGATACGCAGTATTTT. This rearrangement joins TRBV15 to TRBJ2-3; 11 nucleotides agree with TRBD2. Trimming removed 2 bases from V and 1 base from J; junction bases left unmatched: 5. The CDR3 extends over 17 amino acids. Germline CDR1 LNHNV, CDR2 YYDKDF (reference sequence). Full variable domain (rest looked up from reference TRBV15 and TRBJ2-3): DAMVIQNPRYQVTQFGKPVTLSCSQTLNHNVMYWYQQKSSQAPKLLFHYYDKDFNNEADTPDNFQSRRPNTSFCFLDIRSPGLGDTAMYLCATSRMGTSGGTDTQYFGPGTRLTVL.